The 9 T cell receptor beta chains in this list originate from one sample, sequenced in a study of blood T cell repertoires in COVID-19. Using immunoSEQ multiplex PCR, the repertoire was profiled, and TCRdb retains in-frame clones only, with some absent. The sample contains about 300,000 clones, around nine tenths of which appear only once. Input material: peripheral blood. The source is a man between 65 and 79 years old with acute or convalescent COVID-19.

V is TRBV6-2 or TRBV6-3 and J is TRBJ2-7, with TRBD1 matching over 9 bases. The J segment lost 2 bases and the V segment lost 6 bases, leaving 8 bases of the junction unmatched. This CDR3 has 15 amino acids. Germline loops: CDR1 MNHEY, CDR2 SVGEGT. The CDR3 reads CASSDPGTGTYEQYF. The CDR3 DNA reads TGTGCCAGCAGCGACCCCGGGACAGGGACCTACGAGCAGTACTTC.

The chain is built from TRBV7-2 and TRBJ2-2, with a weak D call TRBD2 (7 bases). Looked up from germline, CDR1 is SGHTA and CDR2 is FQGNSA. Trimming removed 1 base from V and 1 base from J, with 16 bases in between. The CDR3 sequence is 18 residues long. The CDR3 sequence: CASSLVFGGRRNTGELFF. The CDR3 DNA follows: TGTGCCAGCAGCTTAGTATTCGGGGGGCGAAGGAACACCGGGGAGCTGTTTTTT. Full variable domain (outside the CDR3, taken from reference TRBV7-2 and TRBJ2-2): GAGVSQSPSNKVTEKGKDVELRCDPISGHTALYWYRQSLGQGLEFLIYFQGNSAPDKSGLPSDRFSAERTGGSVSTLTIQRTQQEDSAVYLCASSLVFGGRRNTGELFFGEGSRLTVL.

This chain links TRBV7-2 with TRBJ2-1; 8 bases agree with TRBD2. Trimming took 1 base from V and 7 from J; bases not matched to a gene: 9. The CDR3 contains 16 residues. CDR1 SGHTA and CDR2 FQGNSA come from the germline V gene. CDR3 amino acids: CASSLDRAGEGNEQFF. The DNA for the CDR3 is TGTGCCAGCAGCTTAGATCGAGCGGGAGAGGGAAATGAGCAGTTCTTC.

The chain has TRBV2 and TRBJ1-2; weak D call: TRBD1 (6 bases). CDR3 length: 15 residues. V lost 1 base, J lost 7 bases, and 16 bases lay in between. Germline-derived CDR1 and CDR2 are SNHLY and FYNNEI. CDR3 protein: CASSEVGGREFGYTF. The CDR3 region has the DNA TGTGCCAGCAGTGAAGTTGGGGGCAGGGAGTTTGGCTACACCTTC.

The V call is TRBV6-2 or TRBV6-3, the J call TRBJ2-3; 14 bases match TRBD2. CDR3 size: 20 residues. CDR1 and CDR2 (germline): MNHEY, SVGEGT. With 4 bases clipped from V and 0 bases from J, the junction kept 12 bases outside the gene matches. The CDR3 DNA reads TGTGCCAGCAGTTTTGAAGAGACTAGCGGGAGGGCCTGGAGCACAGATACGCAGTATTTT. Translated: CASSFEETSGRAWSTDTQYF.

The chain recombines TRBV5-1 with TRBJ1-1; 8 positions match TRBD1. Per germline, CDR1 SGHRS and CDR2 YFSETQ. Trimming removed 1 base from V and 4 bases from J; junction bases left unmatched: 9. CDR3 length: 16 residues. The CDR3 sequence: CASSLRGTGKSTEAFF. CDR3 coding DNA: TGCGCCAGCAGCTTGAGAGGGACAGGTAAAAGCACTGAAGCTTTCTTT.

The chain has TRBV28 and TRBJ1-2; no reliable D call. The CDR3 length is 10 residues. The V gene lost 5 bases and the J gene lost 8 bases, with 6 bases spanning the gap. Germline V gene data show CDR1 as MDHEN and CDR2 as SYDVKM. DNA for the CDR3: TGTGCCAGCAGTGGGGAGGGCTACACCTTC. This encodes CASSGEGYTF.

This clone was observed once. This rearrangement joins TRBV29-1 to TRBJ2-1; a weak D match, TRBD1 (6 bases). The CDR3 is made up of 14 amino acids. The V gene's germline CDR1 is SQVTM and CDR2 ANQGSEA. Trimming removed 7 bases at V and 9 bases at J, with 22 bases between. Here the CDR3 reads CSAGVRDGIFEQFF. The CDR3 DNA reads TGCAGCGCAGGGGTCCGAGACGGCATTTTTGAGCAGTTCTTC.

The rearrangement uses TRBV5-6 and TRBJ1-1, with unresolved D. CDR1 is SGHDT and CDR2 is YYEEEE in the germline V gene. V was clipped by 4 bases and J by 5 bases, with 15 bases between them. CDR3 length equals 14 residues. CDR3 region: CASSVGGGRTEAFF. The CDR3 DNA is TGTGCCAGCAGCGTCGGAGGTGGGCGGACTGAAGCTTTCTTT.